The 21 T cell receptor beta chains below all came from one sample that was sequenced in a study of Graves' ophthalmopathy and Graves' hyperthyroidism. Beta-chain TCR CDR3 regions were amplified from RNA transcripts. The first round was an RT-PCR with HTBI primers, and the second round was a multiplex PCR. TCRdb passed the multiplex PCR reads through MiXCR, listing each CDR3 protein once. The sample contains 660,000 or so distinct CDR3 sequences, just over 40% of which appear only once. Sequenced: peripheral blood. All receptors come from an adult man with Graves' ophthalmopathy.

CDR3 residues: CASSNRWGLYGYTF. Written as DNA, the CDR3 is TGTGCCAGCAGTAACCGTTGGGGACTTTATGGCTACACCTTC. V is TRBV25-1 and J is TRBJ1-2; D might be TRBD1 (5 bases). The V end was cut by 5 bases, the J end by 5 bases, with 15 bases between. CDR1 and CDR2 (germline): MGHDK, SYGVNS. The CDR3 length is 14 residues.

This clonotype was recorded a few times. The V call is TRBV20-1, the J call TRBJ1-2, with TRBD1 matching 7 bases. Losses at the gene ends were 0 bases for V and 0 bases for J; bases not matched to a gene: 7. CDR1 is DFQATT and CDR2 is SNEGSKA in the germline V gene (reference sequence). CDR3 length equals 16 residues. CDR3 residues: CSARDPIGTANYGYTF. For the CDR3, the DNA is TGCAGTGCTAGAGATCCCATCGGGACAGCTAACTATGGCTACACCTTC.

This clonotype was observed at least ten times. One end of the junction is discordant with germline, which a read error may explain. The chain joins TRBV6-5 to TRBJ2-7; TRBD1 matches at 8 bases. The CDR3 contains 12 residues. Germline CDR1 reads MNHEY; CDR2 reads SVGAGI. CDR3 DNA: TGTGCCAGCAGCACCCCAGGGGGCGTGCACTCCTTC. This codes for CASSTPGGVHSF.

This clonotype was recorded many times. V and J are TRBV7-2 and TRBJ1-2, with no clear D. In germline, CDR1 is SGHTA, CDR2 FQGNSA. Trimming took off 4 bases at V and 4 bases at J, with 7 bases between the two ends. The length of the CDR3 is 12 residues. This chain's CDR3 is CASSYSTYGYTF. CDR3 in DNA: TGTGCCAGCAGCTATTCGACCTATGGCTACACCTTC.

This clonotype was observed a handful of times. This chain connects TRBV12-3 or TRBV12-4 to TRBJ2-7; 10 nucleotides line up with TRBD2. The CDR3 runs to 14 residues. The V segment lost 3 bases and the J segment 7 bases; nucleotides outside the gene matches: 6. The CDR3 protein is CASSFQREGGEQYF. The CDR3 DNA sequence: TGTGCCAGCAGTTTCCAGCGGGAGGGAGGGGAGCAGTACTTC.

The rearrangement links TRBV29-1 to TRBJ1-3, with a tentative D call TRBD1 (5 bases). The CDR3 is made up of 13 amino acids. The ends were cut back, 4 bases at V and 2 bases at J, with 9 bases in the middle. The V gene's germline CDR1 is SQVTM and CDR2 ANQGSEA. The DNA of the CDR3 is TGCAGCGTTGCCGAGGGGACTGGAAACACCATATATTTT. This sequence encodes CSVAEGTGNTIYF. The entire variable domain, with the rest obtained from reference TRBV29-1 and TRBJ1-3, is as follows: SAVISQKPSRDICQRGTSLTIQCQVDSQVTMMFWYRQQPGQSLTLIATANQGSEATYESGFVIDKFPISRPNLTFSTLTVSNMSPEDSSIYLCSVAEGTGNTIYFGEGSWLTVV.

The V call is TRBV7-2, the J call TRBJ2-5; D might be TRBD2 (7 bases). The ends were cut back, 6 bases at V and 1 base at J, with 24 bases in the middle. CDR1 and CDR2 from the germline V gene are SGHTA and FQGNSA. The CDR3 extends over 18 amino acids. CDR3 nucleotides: TGTGCCAGCAGTTCTGGGGGGGGGCGGCCAACTTTCCAAGAGACCCAGTACTTC. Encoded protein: CASSSGGGRPTFQETQYF.

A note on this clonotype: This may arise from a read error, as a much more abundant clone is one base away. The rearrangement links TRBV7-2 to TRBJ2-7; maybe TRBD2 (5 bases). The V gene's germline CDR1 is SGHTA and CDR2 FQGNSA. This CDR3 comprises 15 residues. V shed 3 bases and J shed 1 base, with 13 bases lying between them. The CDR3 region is CASSFGVEGSYEQYF. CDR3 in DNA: TGTGCCAGCAGCTTCGGGGTAGAAGGGTCCTACGAGCAGTACTTC.

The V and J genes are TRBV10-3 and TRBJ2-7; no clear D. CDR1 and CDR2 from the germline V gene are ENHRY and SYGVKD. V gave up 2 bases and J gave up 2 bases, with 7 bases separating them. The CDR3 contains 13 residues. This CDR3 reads CAISEGVAYEQYF. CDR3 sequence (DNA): TGTGCCATCAGTGAGGGGGTCGCCTACGAGCAGTACTTC.

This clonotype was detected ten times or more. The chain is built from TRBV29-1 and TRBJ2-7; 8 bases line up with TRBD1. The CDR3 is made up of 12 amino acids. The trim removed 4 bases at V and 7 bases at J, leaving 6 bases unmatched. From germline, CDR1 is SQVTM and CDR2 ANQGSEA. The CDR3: CSVARTGQEQYF. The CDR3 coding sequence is TGCAGCGTTGCCAGGACAGGGCAAGAGCAGTACTTC.

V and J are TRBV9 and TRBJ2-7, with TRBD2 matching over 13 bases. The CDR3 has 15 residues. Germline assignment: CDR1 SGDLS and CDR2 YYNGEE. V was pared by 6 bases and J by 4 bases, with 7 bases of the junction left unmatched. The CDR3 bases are TGTGCCAGCAACACCGGGACTAGCGGGGAGTACGAGCAGTACTTC. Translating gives CASNTGTSGEYEQYF.

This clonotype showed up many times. In nucleotides, the CDR3 is TGCAGCGTGAACCTGGGGTTATTCTATGGCTACACCTTC. Its translation is CSVNLGLFYGYTF. This chain connects TRBV29-1 to TRBJ1-2; no definite D call. Trimming removed 6 bases from V and 4 bases from J, with 15 bases in between. Germline CDR1 SQVTM, CDR2 ANQGSEA. This CDR3 comprises 13 residues.

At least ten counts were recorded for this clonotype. CDR3: CSGAFLAGGFYEQYF. Here the CDR3 DNA reads TGCAGCGGGGCCTTTCTAGCGGGAGGTTTCTACGAGCAGTACTTC. The chain is built from TRBV29-1 and TRBJ2-7; TRBD2 matches at 11 bases. CDR3 length: 15 residues. The V gene end was trimmed by 7 bases and the J gene end by 3 bases; junction bases not matched to a gene: 11. CDR1 and CDR2 (germline): SQVTM, ANQGSEA.

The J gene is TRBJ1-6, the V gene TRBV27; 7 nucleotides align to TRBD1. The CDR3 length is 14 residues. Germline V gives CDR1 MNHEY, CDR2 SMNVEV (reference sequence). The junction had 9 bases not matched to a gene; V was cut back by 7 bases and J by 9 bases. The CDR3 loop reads CASKPTQGSSPLHF. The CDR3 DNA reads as TGTGCCAGCAAACCCACACAGGGGAGTTCACCCCTCCACTTT.

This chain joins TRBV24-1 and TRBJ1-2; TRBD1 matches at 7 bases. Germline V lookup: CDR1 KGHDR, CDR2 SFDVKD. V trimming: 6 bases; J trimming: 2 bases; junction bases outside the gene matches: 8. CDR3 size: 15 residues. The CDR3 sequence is CATSYSIQGNYGYTF. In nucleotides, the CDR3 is TGTGCCACCAGTTACTCGATACAGGGGAACTATGGCTACACCTTC.

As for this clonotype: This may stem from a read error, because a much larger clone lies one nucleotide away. In DNA, the CDR3 is TGTGCCAGCAGTGAAATGACAGTCGCGGCACCCCTCCACTTT. This sequence encodes CASSEMTVAAPLHF. This sequence joins TRBV6-1 and TRBJ1-6; D is perhaps TRBD1 (5 bases). Trimming cost V 2 bases and J 11 bases, with 13 bases left between them. Germline CDR1 and CDR2: MNHNS and SASEGT. The CDR3 contains 14 residues.

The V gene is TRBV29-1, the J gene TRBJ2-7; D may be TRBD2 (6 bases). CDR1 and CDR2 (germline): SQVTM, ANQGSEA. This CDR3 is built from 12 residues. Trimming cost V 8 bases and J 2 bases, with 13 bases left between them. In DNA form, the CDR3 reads TGCAGCACGGGGGATAGAACCTACGAGCAGTACTTC. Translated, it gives CSTGDRTYEQYF.

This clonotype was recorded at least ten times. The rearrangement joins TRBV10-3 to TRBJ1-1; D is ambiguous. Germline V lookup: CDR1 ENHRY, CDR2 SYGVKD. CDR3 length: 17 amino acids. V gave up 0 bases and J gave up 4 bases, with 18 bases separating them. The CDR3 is CAISESVGMRGSTEAFF. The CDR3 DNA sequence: TGTGCCATCAGTGAGTCGGTGGGGATGAGAGGGAGCACTGAAGCTTTCTTT.

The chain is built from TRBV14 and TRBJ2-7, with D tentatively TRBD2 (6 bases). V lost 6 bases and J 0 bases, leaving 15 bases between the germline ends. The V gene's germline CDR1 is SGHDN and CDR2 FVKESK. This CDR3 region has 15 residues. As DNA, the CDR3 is TGTGCCAGCAGTGAAGTTAGCGGTAGCTCCTACGAGCAGTACTTC. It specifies CASSEVSGSSYEQYF.

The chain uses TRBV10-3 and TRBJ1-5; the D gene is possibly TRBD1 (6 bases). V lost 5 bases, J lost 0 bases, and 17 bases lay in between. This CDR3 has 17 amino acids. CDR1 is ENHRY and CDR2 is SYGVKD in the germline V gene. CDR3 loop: CAISPRVLQGSNQPQHF. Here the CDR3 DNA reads TGTGCCATCAGTCCCAGAGTATTACAGGGTAGCAATCAGCCCCAGCATTTT.

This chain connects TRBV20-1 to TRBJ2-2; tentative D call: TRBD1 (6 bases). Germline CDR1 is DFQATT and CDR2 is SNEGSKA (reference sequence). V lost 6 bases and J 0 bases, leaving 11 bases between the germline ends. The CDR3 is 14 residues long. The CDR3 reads CSATGTTNTGELFF. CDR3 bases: TGCAGTGCAACCGGGACAACGAACACCGGGGAGCTGTTTTTT.